The TCR beta chain described here comes from a study of CD8 T cells in Susac syndrome. Healthy donors matched for age and sex were used as controls. Isolation of CD8+ and CD4+ T cells was performed negatively, whereas enrichment of TEMRA cells was done by FACS. RNA, at about 0.45 to 1 ug, was reverse transcribed with random hexamers. By means of immunoSEQ multiplex PCR, TCR beta CDR3 spanning 54 Vbeta and 13 Jbeta underwent amplification. TCRdb reprocessed the immunoSEQ multiplex PCR reads with MiXCR, giving one entry per CDR3 protein. The profile covers 150,000 to 200,000 distinct CDR3 sequences, with roughly 92% appearing a single time and approximately 0.098% taken by the ten largest. CDR1 is DFQATT and CDR2 is SNEGSKA in the germline V gene (reference sequence). This CDR3 is built from 15 residues. Trimming took 3 bases from V and 2 from J, leaving 14 bases between them.

Sequenced material: CD4+ T cells from PBMCs. The clonotype originates from a human donor in good health. The chain joins TRBV20-1 to TRBJ1-5; D gene uncertain. The CDR3 coding sequence is TGCAGTGCTAGTCCGCCAGGAATGGGCAATCAGCCCCAGCATTTT. Translation: CSASPPGMGNQPQHF.